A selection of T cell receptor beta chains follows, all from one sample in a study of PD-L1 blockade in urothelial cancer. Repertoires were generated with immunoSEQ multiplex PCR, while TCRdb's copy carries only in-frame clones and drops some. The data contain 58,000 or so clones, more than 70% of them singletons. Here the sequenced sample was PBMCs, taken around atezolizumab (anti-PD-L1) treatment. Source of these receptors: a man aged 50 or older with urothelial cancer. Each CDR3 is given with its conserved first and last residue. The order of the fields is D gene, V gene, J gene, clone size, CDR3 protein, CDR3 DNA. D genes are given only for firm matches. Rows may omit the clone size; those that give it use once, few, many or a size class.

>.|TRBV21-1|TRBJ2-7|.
CASSKASSGRGEQYF
TGTGCCAGCAGCAAAGCGTCGAGCGGGAGGGGCGAGCAGTACTTC
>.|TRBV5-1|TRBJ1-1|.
CASSFNPVNTEAFF
TGCGCCAGCAGCTTTAACCCGGTGAACACTGAAGCTTTCTTT
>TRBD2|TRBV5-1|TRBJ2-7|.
CAPPSGSYEQYF
TGCGCCCCCCCCAGCGGGAGCTACGAGCAGTACTTC
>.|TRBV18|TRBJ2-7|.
CASSPPVTGAYEQYF
TGTGCCAGCTCACCACCCGTGACAGGCGCCTACGAGCAGTACTTC
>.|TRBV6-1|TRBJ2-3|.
CASSGQGTDTQYF
TGTGCCAGCAGCGGCCAGGGCACAGATACGCAGTATTTT
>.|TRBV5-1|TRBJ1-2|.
CASRNRAGDYGYTF
TGCGCCAGCAGGAACAGGGCGGGAGACTATGGCTACACCTTC
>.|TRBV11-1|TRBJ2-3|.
CASSLERLTDTQYF
TGTGCCAGCAGCTTAGAGAGGTTAACAGATACGCAGTATTTT
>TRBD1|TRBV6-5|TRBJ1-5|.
CASSPNRGPRGPQHF
TGTGCCAGCAGTCCTAACAGGGGGCCCCGTGGGCCCCAGCATTTT
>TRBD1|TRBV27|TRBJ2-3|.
CASSLGTGARTDTQYF
TGTGCCAGCAGTTTAGGGACAGGGGCCCGCACAGATACGCAGTATTTT
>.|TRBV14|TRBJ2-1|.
CASSHVLAGGSNEQFF
TGTGCCAGCAGCCACGTCCTAGCTGGGGGGAGCAATGAGCAGTTCTTC
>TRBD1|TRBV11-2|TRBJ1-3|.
CASSFNRGSGNTIYF
TGTGCCAGCAGCTTCAACAGGGGCTCTGGAAACACCATATATTTT
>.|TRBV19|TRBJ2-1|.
CASGASYNEQFF
TGTGCCAGTGGGGCCTCCTACAATGAGCAGTTCTTC
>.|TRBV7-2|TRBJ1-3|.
CASSLLPSSGNTIYF
TGTGCCAGCAGCTTACTTCCCAGCTCTGGAAACACCATATATTTT
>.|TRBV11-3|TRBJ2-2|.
CASSFRANTGELFF
TGTGCCAGCAGCTTCAGGGCAAACACCGGGGAGCTGTTTTTT
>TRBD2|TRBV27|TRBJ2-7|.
CASSNLRGGYEQYF
TGTGCCAGCAGTAACCTACGCGGGGGATACGAGCAGTACTTC
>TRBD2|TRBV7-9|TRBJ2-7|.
CASSLVRLAGDEQYF
TGTGCCAGCAGCTTAGTTCGACTAGCGGGAGACGAGCAGTACTTC
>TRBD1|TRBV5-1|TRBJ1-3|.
CASSTRTGRSGNTIYF
TGCGCCAGCAGCACCAGGACAGGCCGCTCTGGAAACACCATATATTTT
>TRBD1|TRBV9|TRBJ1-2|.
CASSVDGQGYYGYTF
TGTGCCAGCAGCGTAGACGGACAGGGATACTACGGCTACACCTTC
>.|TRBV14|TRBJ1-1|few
CASSQGGRAFF
TGTGCCAGCAGCCAAGGGGGCCGAGCTTTCTTT
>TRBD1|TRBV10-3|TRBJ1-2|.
CAISESGTAKPNYGYTF
TGTGCCATCAGTGAGTCCGGGACAGCGAAACCTAACTATGGCTACACCTTC
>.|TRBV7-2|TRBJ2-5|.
CASSLSPEETQYF
TGTGCCAGCAGCTTAAGTCCAGAAGAGACCCAGTACTTC
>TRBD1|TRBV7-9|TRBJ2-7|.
CASSQSLLTGTGLGKQYF
TGTGCCAGCAGCCAATCCTTATTGACCGGGACAGGGTTAGGCAAGCAGTACTTC
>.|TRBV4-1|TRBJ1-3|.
CASSLPGSGNTIYF
TGCGCCAGCAGCCTCCCCGGCTCTGGAAACACCATATATTTT
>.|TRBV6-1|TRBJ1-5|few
CASSSPGQKRQPQHF
TGTGCCAGCAGCTCCCCGGGACAAAAAAGGCAGCCCCAGCATTTT
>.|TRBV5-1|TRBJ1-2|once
CASSLDRADYGYTF
TGCGCCAGCAGCTTGGACAGGGCGGACTATGGCTACACCTTC
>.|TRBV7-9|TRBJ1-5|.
CASSPQGGPQHF
TGTGCCAGCAGCCCCCAGGGAGGGCCCCAGCATTTT
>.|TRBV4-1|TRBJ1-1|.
CASSSSLTLNTEAFF
TGCGCCAGCAGCTCTAGTTTAACCCTGAACACTGAAGCTTTCTTT
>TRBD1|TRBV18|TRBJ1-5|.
CASSGQGMNSNQPQHF
TGTGCCAGCTCAGGACAGGGGATGAATAGCAATCAGCCCCAGCATTTT
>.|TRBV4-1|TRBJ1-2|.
CASSQDARQKGYTF
TGCGCCAGCAGCCAAGATGCCAGGCAGAAGGGCTACACCTTC
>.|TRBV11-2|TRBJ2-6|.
CASSFAGANVLTF
TGTGCCAGCAGCTTCGCTGGGGCCAACGTCCTGACTTTC
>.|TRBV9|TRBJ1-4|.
CASSVRGIPNEKLFF
TGTGCCAGCAGCGTAAGGGGTATCCCTAATGAAAAACTGTTTTTT
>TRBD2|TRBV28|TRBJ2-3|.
CASSSASGGADTQYF
TGTGCCAGCAGCAGCGCTAGCGGGGGGGCAGATACGCAGTATTTT
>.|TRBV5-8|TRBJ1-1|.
CASSLWGHRATEAFF
TGTGCCAGCAGCTTGTGGGGTCACAGGGCCACTGAAGCTTTCTTT
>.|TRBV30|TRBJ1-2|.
CAWSVQAYGYTF
TGTGCCTGGAGTGTACAGGCATATGGCTACACCTTC
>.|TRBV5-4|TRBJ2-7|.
CASSPPGYYEQYF
TGTGCCAGCAGCCCGCCGGGATACTACGAGCAGTACTTC
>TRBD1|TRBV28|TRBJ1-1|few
CASSLPGQGARTEAFF
TGTGCCAGCAGCCTACCGGGACAGGGGGCCAGGACTGAAGCTTTCTTT
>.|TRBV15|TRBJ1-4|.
CATSRDIANEKLFF
TGTGCCACCAGCAGAGATATCGCTAATGAAAAACTGTTTTTT
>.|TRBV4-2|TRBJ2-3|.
CASSLWEVGTDTQYF
TGTGCCAGCAGCCTATGGGAGGTTGGCACAGATACGCAGTATTTT
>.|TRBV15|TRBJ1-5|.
CATSRAGYSNQPQHF
TGTGCCACCAGCAGAGCGGGGTATAGCAATCAGCCCCAGCATTTT
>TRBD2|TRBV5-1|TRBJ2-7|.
CASSLAASGIYEQYF
TGCGCCAGCAGCTTGGCAGCTAGCGGGATCTACGAGCAGTACTTC
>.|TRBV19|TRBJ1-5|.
CATAVRTLNSNQPQHF
TGTGCCACCGCTGTTAGGACACTCAATAGCAATCAGCCCCAGCATTTT
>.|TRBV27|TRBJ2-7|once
CASRRGGLSSTYEQYF
TGTGCCAGCAGACGGGGAGGACTATCCTCTACCTACGAGCAGTACTTC
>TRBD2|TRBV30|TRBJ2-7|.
CAWSVQAGGLYEQYF
TGTGCCTGGAGTGTACAAGCGGGAGGGCTCTACGAGCAGTACTTC
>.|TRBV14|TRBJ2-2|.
CASSQEQANTGELFF
TGTGCCAGCAGCCAAGAGCAGGCCAACACCGGGGAGCTGTTTTTT
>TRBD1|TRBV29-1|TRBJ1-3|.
CSAVTGSGNTIYF
TGCAGCGCGGTGACAGGGAGCGGAAACACCATATATTTT
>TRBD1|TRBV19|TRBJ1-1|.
CASSIGDSQNTEAFF
TGTGCCAGTAGTATTGGGGACAGCCAGAACACTGAAGCTTTCTTT
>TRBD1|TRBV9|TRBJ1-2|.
CASSTSDRAYYGYTF
TGTGCCAGCAGCACCTCCGACAGGGCCTACTATGGCTACACCTTC
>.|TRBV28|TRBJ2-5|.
CASSHTQETQYF
TGTGCCAGCAGTCACACCCAAGAGACCCAGTACTTC
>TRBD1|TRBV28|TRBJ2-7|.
CASRHGDRGWSSENF
TGTGCCAGCAGGCATGGGGACAGGGGGTGGTCTAGCGAGAACTTC
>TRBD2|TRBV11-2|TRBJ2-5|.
CASSLTSGRMGEETQYF
TGTGCCAGCAGCTTGACTAGCGGGAGGATGGGGGAAGAGACCCAGTACTTC
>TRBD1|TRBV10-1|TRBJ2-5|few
CASNGTGAGQTQYF
TGCGCCAGCAATGGGACAGGGGCCGGTCAGACCCAGTACTTC